This is a list of T cell receptor beta chains from one sample in a study of human T cells and chemical hapten exposure. One entry per CDR3 protein results from TCRdb running MiXCR on the RACE reads. The table lists some 360,000 distinct CDR3 sequences, 5.1% of them singletons, with 2.5% to 3% in the top ten. Sample: whole blood, taken in connection with sensitization to the hapten diphenylcyclopropenone (DPC). These receptors all come from a woman aged 45-65 years with alopecia areata. Some clones in this sample may be carry-over from other donors' samples. CDR3s include the opening cysteine and the closing phenylalanine or tryptophan. Each record gives: CDR3 length, clone size, J gene, V gene, D gene, CDR3 protein, CDR3 DNA. The D gene is left open where the match is weak. Where a row states a size, it is once, few, many or the class of an expanded clone; other rows omit it.

>19|few|TRBJ2-7|TRBV7-2|TRBD1
CASSLGPGQGAVVAYEQYF
TGTGCCAGCAGCTTAGGTCCAGGACAGGGGGCGGTAGTCGCCTACGAGCAGTACTTC
>14|many|TRBJ2-5|TRBV7-9|NA
CASSGGQYQETQYF
TGTGCCAGCAGTGGGGGGCAATACCAAGAGACCCAGTACTTC
>16|many|TRBJ2-6|TRBV7-8|TRBD1
CASSSGQGAGANVLTF
TGTGCCAGCAGCTCCGGACAGGGAGCTGGGGCCAACGTCCTGACTTTC
>14|NA|TRBJ1-2|TRBV12-3/TRBV12-4|NA
CASSFGRSPYGYTF
TGTGCCAGCAGTTTTGGGAGGAGCCCCTATGGCTACACCTTC
>17|many|TRBJ2-5|TRBV10-3|TRBD1
CAISDPAPTGGRETQYF
TGTGCCATCAGTGACCCTGCTCCGACAGGGGGTAGAGAGACCCAGTACTTC
>15|many|TRBJ2-6|TRBV7-2|NA
CASKLGSSGANVLTF
TGTGCCAGCAAATTAGGCAGCTCTGGGGCCAACGTCCTGACTTTC
>14|NA|TRBJ1-2|TRBV6-5|NA
CASSRGGTRYGYTF
TGTGCCAGCAGCCGAGGGGGTACCAGATATGGCTACACCTTC
>16|many|TRBJ1-1|TRBV27|NA
CASSLWQGLMNTEAFF
TGTGCCAGCAGTTTATGGCAGGGACTCATGAACACTGAAGCTTTCTTT
>15|many|TRBJ1-6|TRBV6-5|NA
CASSYSWAIDSPLHF
TGTGCCAGCAGTTACTCTTGGGCAATCGATTCACCCCTCCACTTT
>13|NA|TRBJ1-5|TRBV19|NA
CAGSASSNQPQHF
TGTGCCGGCTCGGCCAGCTCCAATCAGCCCCAGCATTTT
>13|many|TRBJ2-7|TRBV6-1|TRBD1
CATPGQGFYEQYF
TGTGCCACCCCGGGACAGGGATTTTACGAGCAGTACTTC
>17|NA|TRBJ1-1|TRBV10-1|NA
CASSRSRQLFLNTEAFF
TGCGCCAGCAGTCGGTCGAGACAGCTATTCTTAAACACTGAAGCTTTCTTT
>14|few|TRBJ2-2|TRBV13|NA
CATGQTINTGELFF
TGTGCCACCGGACAGACCATAAACACCGGGGAGCTGTTTTTT
>15|many|TRBJ2-3|TRBV5-1|TRBD1
CASSLAGGEWNTQYF
TGCGCCAGCAGCTTGGCAGGGGGCGAATGGAATACGCAGTATTTT
>15|many|TRBJ2-7|TRBV28|NA
CASSFGRQGSYEQYF
TGTGCCAGCAGTTTCGGTCGGCAGGGCTCCTACGAGCAGTACTTC
>12|few|TRBJ1-5|TRBV12-3/TRBV12-4|NA
CASRVGDQPQHF
TGTGCCAGCAGGGTAGGGGATCAGCCCCAGCATTTT
>15|many|TRBJ2-7|TRBV12-3/TRBV12-4|TRBD2
CASRPPGLANHEQYF
TGTGCCAGCAGACCCCCTGGACTAGCGAACCACGAGCAGTACTTC
>16|few|TRBJ1-6|TRBV7-2|NA
CASSSTLLGDNSPLHF
TGTGCCAGCAGCTCCACCCTTCTGGGCGATAATTCACCCCTCCACTTT
>16|many|TRBJ2-1|TRBV5-5|NA
CASSNPQGGVNNEQFF
TGTGCCAGCAGTAACCCCCAGGGGGGCGTCAACAATGAGCAGTTCTTC
>13|few|TRBJ1-1|TRBV30|NA
CAWSVTQNTEAFF
TGTGCCTGGAGTGTAACGCAGAACACTGAAGCTTTCTTT
>15|many|TRBJ2-6|TRBV5-1|NA
CASSLGASGANVLTF
TGCGCCAGCAGCTTGGGGGCGTCTGGGGCCAACGTCCTGACTTTC
>15|many|TRBJ1-1|TRBV9|NA
CASSVEGTANTEAFF
TGTGCCAGCAGCGTAGAGGGTACAGCTAACACTGAAGCTTTCTTT
>16|many|TRBJ1-5|TRBV12-3/TRBV12-4|TRBD1
CASSLDRGGSNQPQHF
TGTGCCAGCAGCCTTGACAGGGGGGGTAGCAATCAGCCCCAGCATTTT
>15|many|TRBJ2-7|TRBV12-3/TRBV12-4|NA
CASSLDRATVYEQYF
TGTGCCAGCAGTTTAGACAGGGCGACCGTATACGAGCAGTACTTC
>13|many|TRBJ1-5|TRBV6-5|TRBD1
CASSDRVGQPQHF
TGTGCCAGCTCTGACAGGGTTGGTCAGCCCCAGCATTTT
>14|many|TRBJ2-3|TRBV5-1|NA
CASSTAQSTDTQYF
TGCGCCAGCAGCACCGCACAAAGCACAGATACGCAGTATTTT